A selection of T cell receptor beta chains follows, all from one sample in a study of blood T cell repertoires in COVID-19. Profiling relied on immunoSEQ multiplex PCR, and the TCRdb table lists in-frame clones only, not all of them. The repertoire includes fewer than 150,000 clones, 60% to 85% of them detected once, and 5% to 8% sits in the top ten. Material: peripheral blood. Receptors were obtained from a man between 65 and 85 years old with acute or convalescent COVID-19. CDR3s include the opening cysteine and the closing phenylalanine or tryptophan. A D gene is named only where the DNA matches it firmly. Expanded clones get a size class; other rows say once, few or many, or leave the size out.

CDR3 protein: CASSYSGQEGYTF
CDR3 DNA: TGTGCCAGCAGTTACTCGGGACAGGAGGGCTACACCTTC
clone size: NA
D gene: TRBD1
V gene: TRBV6-5
J gene: TRBJ1-2

CDR3 protein: CASSFPPGLLHF
CDR3 DNA: TGTGCCAGCAGTTTTCCACCGGGACTACTCCACTTT
clone size: once
D gene: NA
V gene: TRBV6-2/TRBV6-3
J gene: TRBJ1-6

CDR3 protein: CASSPGWASNQPQHF
CDR3 DNA: TGTGCCAGCAGCCCCGGTTGGGCCAGCAATCAGCCCCAGCATTTT
clone size: many
D gene: NA
V gene: TRBV3-1/TRBV3-2
J gene: TRBJ1-5

CDR3 protein: CASSESVNTGELFF
CDR3 DNA: TGTGCCAGCTCAGAATCAGTTAACACCGGGGAGCTGTTTTTT
clone size: NA
D gene: NA
V gene: TRBV27
J gene: TRBJ2-2

CDR3 protein: CASTQQGTQTLYGYTF
CDR3 DNA: TGTGCCAGCACCCAACAGGGTACCCAAACTCTTTATGGCTACACCTTC
clone size: NA
D gene: NA
V gene: TRBV14
J gene: TRBJ1-2

CDR3 protein: CASSIRQGYEQYF
CDR3 DNA: TGTGCCAGTAGTATCAGACAGGGCTACGAGCAGTACTTC
clone size: NA
D gene: TRBD1
V gene: TRBV19
J gene: TRBJ2-7

CDR3 protein: CAWSASGTVNSPLHF
CDR3 DNA: TGTGCCTGGAGTGCCTCCGGGACTGTCAATTCACCCCTCCACTTT
clone size: NA
D gene: NA
V gene: TRBV30
J gene: TRBJ1-6

CDR3 protein: CSASSQGSGNTIYF
CDR3 DNA: TGCAGTGCTAGTAGTCAGGGTTCTGGAAACACCATATATTTT
clone size: NA
D gene: NA
V gene: TRBV20-1
J gene: TRBJ1-3

CDR3 protein: CASSLNGLAPSTDTQYF
CDR3 DNA: TGTGCCAGCAGTTTGAACGGACTAGCGCCTAGCACAGATACGCAGTATTTT
clone size: NA
D gene: TRBD2
V gene: TRBV27
J gene: TRBJ2-3

CDR3 protein: CASSNPGQGETQYF
CDR3 DNA: TGTGCCAGCAGCAACCCGGGACAGGGAGAGACCCAGTACTTC
clone size: NA
D gene: TRBD1
V gene: TRBV7-6
J gene: TRBJ2-5

CDR3 protein: CASSRPTDTGELFF
CDR3 DNA: TGTGCCAGCAGCCGTCCTACAGACACCGGGGAGCTGTTTTTT
clone size: NA
D gene: NA
V gene: TRBV7-3
J gene: TRBJ2-2

CDR3 protein: CAWSVTGGLSYGYTF
CDR3 DNA: TGTGCCTGGAGCGTCACAGGGGGGTTAAGCTATGGCTACACCTTC
clone size: NA
D gene: TRBD1
V gene: TRBV30
J gene: TRBJ1-2

CDR3 protein: CASSELQGAGIPNLSSYNEQFF
CDR3 DNA: TGCGCCAGCAGTGAGTTACAGGGGGCGGGTATTCCGAACCTTTCCTCCTACAATGAGCAGTTCTTC
clone size: few
D gene: TRBD1
V gene: TRBV10-1
J gene: TRBJ2-1

CDR3 protein: CSVEETRGTGELFF
CDR3 DNA: TGCAGCGTTGAAGAAACCCGAGGGACCGGGGAGCTGTTTTTT
clone size: NA
D gene: NA
V gene: TRBV29-1
J gene: TRBJ2-2

CDR3 protein: CASSPQGAGNTIYF
CDR3 DNA: TGTGCCAGCAGCCCCCAGGGGGCTGGAAACACCATATATTTT
clone size: NA
D gene: TRBD1
V gene: TRBV11-2
J gene: TRBJ1-3

CDR3 protein: CASSQGTGPTYEQYF
CDR3 DNA: TGCGCCAGCAGCCAAGGGACAGGTCCCACCTACGAGCAGTACTTC
clone size: NA
D gene: TRBD1
V gene: TRBV4-1
J gene: TRBJ2-7

CDR3 protein: CASSVGQDSSYNEQFF
CDR3 DNA: TGTGCCAGCAGCGTAGGACAGGATAGCTCCTACAATGAGCAGTTCTTC
clone size: NA
D gene: NA
V gene: TRBV9
J gene: TRBJ2-1

CDR3 protein: CASSLSWDLAYEQYF
CDR3 DNA: TGTGCCAGCAGTTTATCATGGGACTTAGCCTACGAGCAGTACTTC
clone size: NA
D gene: NA
V gene: TRBV27
J gene: TRBJ2-7

CDR3 protein: CASSYSQRGSYEQYF
CDR3 DNA: TGTGCCAGCAGTTACTCCCAGCGGGGGTCCTACGAGCAGTACTTC
clone size: NA
D gene: TRBD2
V gene: TRBV6-5
J gene: TRBJ2-7

CDR3 protein: CASSQATGGFGYTF
CDR3 DNA: TGTGCCAGCAGCCAAGCGACAGGGGGCTTTGGCTACACCTTC
clone size: NA
D gene: TRBD1
V gene: TRBV3-1/TRBV3-2
J gene: TRBJ1-2

CDR3 protein: CASSRGEEQETQYF
CDR3 DNA: TGTGCCAGTAGTCGGGGGGAGGAGCAAGAGACCCAGTACTTC
clone size: NA
D gene: TRBD2
V gene: TRBV19
J gene: TRBJ2-5

CDR3 protein: CASSLTGTVFQETQYF
CDR3 DNA: TGTGCCAGCAGTTTAACCGGGACAGTCTTCCAAGAGACCCAGTACTTC
clone size: NA
D gene: TRBD1
V gene: TRBV27
J gene: TRBJ2-5

CDR3 protein: CASSPIRGRQSGLHEQFF
CDR3 DNA: TGTGCCAGCAGCCCTATCCGCGGACGACAGTCAGGCCTCCATGAGCAGTTCTTC
clone size: NA
D gene: NA
V gene: TRBV14
J gene: TRBJ2-1

CDR3 protein: CASSGHTGGAGANVLTF
CDR3 DNA: TGTGCCAGCAGTGGACATACGGGGGGGGCTGGGGCCAACGTCCTGACTTTC
clone size: NA
D gene: TRBD2
V gene: TRBV25-1
J gene: TRBJ2-6

CDR3 protein: CASSLPGVFGYGYTF
CDR3 DNA: TGTGCCAGTAGTCTCCCAGGGGTTTTTGGCTATGGCTACACCTTC
clone size: NA
D gene: NA
V gene: TRBV19
J gene: TRBJ1-2

CDR3 protein: CASSYSGQGAYEQYF
CDR3 DNA: TGTGCCAGCAGTTACTCGGGACAGGGAGCCTACGAGCAGTACTTC
clone size: NA
D gene: TRBD1
V gene: TRBV6-5
J gene: TRBJ2-7

CDR3 protein: CASSLGGLAGYYEQYF
CDR3 DNA: TGTGCCAGCAGCTTAGGGGGACTAGCGGGTTACTACGAGCAGTACTTC
clone size: NA
D gene: TRBD2
V gene: TRBV7-9
J gene: TRBJ2-7

CDR3 protein: CASSQGADEQFF
CDR3 DNA: TGTGCCAGCAGCCAGGGGGCCGATGAGCAGTTCTTC
clone size: NA
D gene: TRBD1
V gene: TRBV6-5
J gene: TRBJ2-1

CDR3 protein: CASSVGSRTEAFF
CDR3 DNA: TGTGCCAGCAGCGTAGGGAGTCGCACTGAAGCTTTCTTT
clone size: NA
D gene: NA
V gene: TRBV9
J gene: TRBJ1-1